A single sample gave rise to the 14 T cell receptor beta chains below, sequenced in a study of shared clonotypes between healthy human individuals. Data came from immunoSEQ multiplex PCR; TCRdb stores just in-frame clones and leaves some out. The sample shows more than 2 million clones, roughly 95% of them seen only once. Sequencing input: naive CD4+ T cells sorted from blood. Regarding subset: CD45RA+ positively selected. All receptors come from a man between 18 and 35 years old in good health.

The count of this clone is one. The genes are TRBV19 and TRBJ2-5, with D maybe TRBD2 (5 bases). V lost 0 bases and J 5 bases, leaving 13 bases between the germline ends. Germline V gives CDR1 LNHDA, CDR2 SQIVND (reference sequence). This CDR3 is 15 amino acids long. CDR3 in DNA: TGTGCCAGTAGTATAGAGAGCGTTGGCGGGGAGACCCAGTACTTC. It codes for CASSIESVGGETQYF. Full variable domain (missing parts from reference TRBV19 and TRBJ2-5): DGGITQSPKYLFRKEGQNVTLSCEQNLNHDAMYWYRQDPGQGLRLIYYSQIVNDFQKGDIAEGYSVSREKKESFPLTVTSAQKNPTAFYLCASSIESVGGETQYFGPGTRLLVL.

The genes are TRBV7-9 and TRBJ1-1; no clear D gene. The CDR3 has 15 amino acids. V lost 5 bases and J 0 bases, leaving 13 bases between the germline ends. The germline gives CDR1 SEHNR, CDR2 FQNEAQ (reference sequence). The DNA of the CDR3 is TGTGCCAGCAGCGGAAGGAATAAAATGAACACTGAAGCTTTCTTT. Its translation is CASSGRNKMNTEAFF.

This clone occurred many times. This CDR3 is also generated by other DNA sequences in the sample. The chain couples TRBV28 to TRBJ1-3; D not certain. Germline V gene lookup returns CDR1 MDHEN and CDR2 SYDVKM. The V gene lost 6 bases and the J gene lost 0 bases, with 15 bases spanning the gap. The CDR3 is made up of 16 amino acids. The DNA for the CDR3 is TGTGCCAGCAGCCCGCCGCAACTTAGCTCTGGAAACACCATATATTTT. It specifies CASSPPQLSSGNTIYF.

The rearrangement links TRBV2 to TRBJ1-2; no clear D gene. The germline gives CDR1 SNHLY, CDR2 FYNNEI. The CDR3 is 16 residues long. The V end was cut by 4 bases, the J end by 3 bases, with 18 bases between. The CDR3, as DNA: TGTGCCAGCAGTGTCCAGCGGAGTTTCGGCGACTATGGCTACACCTTC. Amino acid sequence: CASSVQRSFGDYGYTF.

The chain is built from TRBV2 and TRBJ1-1; D gene uncertain. The CDR3 has 12 amino acids. Germline V lookup: CDR1 SNHLY, CDR2 FYNNEI. V lost 4 bases and J 6 bases, leaving 9 bases between the germline ends. The CDR3 region is CASSVGFSEAFF. CDR3 nucleotide sequence: TGTGCCAGCAGTGTCGGATTCTCTGAAGCTTTCTTT.

In its sample, this clone was seen once. CDR3 sequence: CASSGSGTGSYEQYF. The CDR3 DNA sequence: TGTGCCAGCAGTGGATCCGGGACAGGGTCCTACGAGCAGTACTTC. This chain uses TRBV6-1 with TRBJ2-7, with TRBD1 matching 9 bases. The germline V gene encodes CDR1 MNHNS and CDR2 SASEGT. The CDR3 length is 15 residues. J gave up 1 base and V 4 bases, and 5 bases lay outside the gene matches.

The chain uses TRBV7-9 and TRBJ1-4; D unclear. Per the germline V gene, CDR1 is SEHNR and CDR2 is FQNEAQ (reference sequence). This CDR3 has 15 residues. Trimming left V 8 bases short and J 8 bases short, with 21 bases between. The CDR3 is CASRPGGHINEKLFF. DNA for the CDR3: TGTGCCAGCCGCCCGGGAGGCCACATAAACGAAAAACTGTTTTTT.

The V and J genes are TRBV29-1 and TRBJ2-3; 7 nucleotides match TRBD2. The CDR3 is 15 residues long. After removal of 4 bases from V and 0 bases from J, the junction contained 7 bases not matched to a gene. Per the germline V gene, CDR1 is SQVTM and CDR2 is ANQGSEA. The CDR3 bases are TGCAGCGTTGCCCTAAGCGGGACGAGCACAGATACGCAGTATTTT. Its protein product is CSVALSGTSTDTQYF.

The rearrangement joins TRBV21-1 to TRBJ2-3; the table's D call of TRBD1 was not tested on the DNA. TRBV21-1 is given as a pseudogene. The CDR3 has 15 amino acids. In DNA, the CDR3 is TGTGCCAGCCGTGGACAGAGGGCCCCCACAGATACGCAGTATTTT. It is translated as CASRGQRAPTDTQYF.

As concerns this clone: A junction boundary mismatches the germline segment, possibly from a read error. The chain employs TRBV6-1 and TRBJ2-7, with 15 bases aligning to TRBD2. This CDR3 is 17 amino acids long. The germline V gene has CDR1 MNHNS and CDR2 SASEGT. The CDR3 DNA follows: TGTGCCAGCAGGGAAGGACTAGCGGGAGGGTCGGGCCACGAGCAGTACTTC. Translation gives CASREGLAGGSGHEQYF.

The genes are TRBV29-1 and TRBJ1-2, with TRBD1 identical over 10 bases. Germline V CDR1 and CDR2: SQVTM, ANQGSEA. The CDR3 covers 13 residues. J lost 4 bases, V lost 7 bases, and 6 bases had no gene match. CDR3 nucleotides: TGCAGCGCTGACGGACAGGGGGGCTATGGCTACACCTTC. This encodes CSADGQGGYGYTF.

The V and J genes are TRBV7-2 and TRBJ2-7, with a tentative D call TRBD1 (7 bases). This CDR3 comprises 15 residues. V lost 7 bases to trimming and J lost 0 bases, with 16 bases between them. Germline V gives CDR1 SGHTA, CDR2 FQGNSA. The CDR3 region is CASMQGGKSSYEQYF. In nucleotides, the CDR3 is TGTGCCAGCATGCAGGGGGGTAAGAGCTCCTACGAGCAGTACTTC.

This chain links TRBV19 with TRBJ2-4, with no clear D. The CDR3 runs 12 residues. Germline lookup yields CDR1 LNHDA and CDR2 SQIVND (reference sequence). The germline V and J ends were trimmed by 6 bases and 6 bases, with 9 bases remaining between them. As DNA, the CDR3 is TGTGCCAGTAGGGATCATGGAAACATTCAGTACTTC. Protein sequence: CASRDHGNIQYF. The variable domain in full, with the rest retrieved from reference TRBV19 and TRBJ2-4, is DGGITQSPKYLFRKEGQNVTLSCEQNLNHDAMYWYRQDPGQGLRLIYYSQIVNDFQKGDIAEGYSVSREKKESFPLTVTSAQKNPTAFYLCASRDHGNIQYFGAGTRLSVL.

This sequence joins TRBV6-6 and TRBJ2-7; the match to TRBD1 covers 8 bases. The length of the CDR3 is 16 residues. V gave up 0 bases and J gave up 7 bases; unmatched junction bases: 11. Per the germline V gene, CDR1 is MNHNY and CDR2 is SVGAGI (reference sequence). The CDR3 DNA sequence: TGTGCCAGCAGTTACTCGATAAGGAGACAGGGGTTAGAGCAGTACTTC. Encoded protein: CASSYSIRRQGLEQYF.